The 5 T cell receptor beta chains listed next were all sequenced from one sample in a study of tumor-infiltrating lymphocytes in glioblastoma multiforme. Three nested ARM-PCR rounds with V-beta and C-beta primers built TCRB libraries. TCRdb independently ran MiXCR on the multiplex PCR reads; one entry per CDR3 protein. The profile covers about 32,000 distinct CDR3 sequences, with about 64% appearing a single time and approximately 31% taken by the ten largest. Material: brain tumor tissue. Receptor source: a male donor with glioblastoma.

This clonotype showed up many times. CDR3 nucleotide sequence: TGTGCCAGCAGCCCTGGCCGGGGGCAAGAGACCCAGTACTTC. It specifies CASSPGRGQETQYF. J is TRBJ2-5 and V is TRBV5-4; tentatively, D is TRBD2 (6 bases). This CDR3 has 14 amino acids. V was trimmed by 4 bases and J by 2 bases, leaving 12 bases between them. CDR1 and CDR2 from the germline V gene are SGHNT and YYREEE (reference sequence).

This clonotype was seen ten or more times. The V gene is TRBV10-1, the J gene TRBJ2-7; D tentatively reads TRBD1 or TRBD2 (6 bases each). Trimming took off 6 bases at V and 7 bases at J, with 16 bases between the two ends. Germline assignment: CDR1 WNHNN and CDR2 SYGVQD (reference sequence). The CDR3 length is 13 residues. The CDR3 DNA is TGCGCCAGCAGAGGGGGGACGACGGGGGAGCAGTACTTC. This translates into CASRGGTTGEQYF.

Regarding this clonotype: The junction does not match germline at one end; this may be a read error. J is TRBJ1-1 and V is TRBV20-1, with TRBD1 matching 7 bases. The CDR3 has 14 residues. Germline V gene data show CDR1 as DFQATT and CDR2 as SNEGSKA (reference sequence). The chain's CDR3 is CSARFRGGNTESSF. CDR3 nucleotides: TGCAGTGCTAGATTCAGGGGGGGGAACACTGAATCTTCCTTT.

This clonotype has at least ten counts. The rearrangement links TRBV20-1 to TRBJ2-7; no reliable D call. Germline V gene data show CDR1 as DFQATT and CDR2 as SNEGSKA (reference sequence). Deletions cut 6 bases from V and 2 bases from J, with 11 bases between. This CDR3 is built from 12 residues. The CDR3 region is CSAHPAAYEQYF. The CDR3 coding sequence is TGCAGTGCCCACCCGGCAGCCTACGAGCAGTACTTC.

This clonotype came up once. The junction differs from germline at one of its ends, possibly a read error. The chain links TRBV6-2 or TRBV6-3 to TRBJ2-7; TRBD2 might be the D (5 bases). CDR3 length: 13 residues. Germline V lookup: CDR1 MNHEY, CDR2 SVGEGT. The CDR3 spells CAGSHGKLGEQHF. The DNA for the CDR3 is TGTGCCGGCAGCCACGGGAAACTGGGCGAGCAGCACTTC.